This TCR beta chain was captured by sequencing in a study of T cell changes during pregnancy in multiple sclerosis. Data came from immunoSEQ multiplex PCR; TCRdb stores just in-frame clones and leaves some out. The data contain about 99,000 clones, about 93% of them seen just once; the ten biggest clones take up almost 1%. This clonotype originated in a female donor with multiple sclerosis, enrolled in a pregnancy study. Sample: peripheral blood, taken after pregnancy.

The CDR3 sequence is CASSPDGGASYNEQFF. The CDR3 DNA reads TGTGCCAGCAGCCCCGATGGTGGGGCCTCCTACAATGAGCAGTTCTTC. The rearrangement links TRBV7-9 to TRBJ2-1, with a weak D call TRBD1 (5 bases). The CDR3 has 16 amino acids. The germline V and J ends were trimmed by 5 bases and 0 bases, with 14 bases remaining between them. CDR1 SEHNR and CDR2 FQNEAQ come from the germline V gene (reference sequence).